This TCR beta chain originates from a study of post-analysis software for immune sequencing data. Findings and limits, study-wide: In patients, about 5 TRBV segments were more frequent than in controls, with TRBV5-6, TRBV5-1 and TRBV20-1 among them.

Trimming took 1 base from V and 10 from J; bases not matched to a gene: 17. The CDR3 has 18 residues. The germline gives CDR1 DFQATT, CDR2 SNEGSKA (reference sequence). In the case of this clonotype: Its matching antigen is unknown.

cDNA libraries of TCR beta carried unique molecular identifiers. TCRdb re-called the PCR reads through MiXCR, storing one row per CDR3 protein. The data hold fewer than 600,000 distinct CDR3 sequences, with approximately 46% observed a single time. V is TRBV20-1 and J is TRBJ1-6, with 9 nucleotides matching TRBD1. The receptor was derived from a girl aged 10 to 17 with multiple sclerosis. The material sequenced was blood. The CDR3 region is CSARAVGAGQGRGSPLHF. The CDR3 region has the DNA TGCAGTGCTAGAGCGGTAGGAGCGGGACAGGGACGAGGCTCACCCCTCCACTTT.